This T cell receptor beta chain came from a study of long-term antiretroviral therapy in people with HIV. Overall study results and limits: Spans of CDR3 length were tighter for HIV repertoires than for controls.

Germline lookup yields CDR1 SGHAT and CDR2 FQNNGV. Between the trimmed V and J ends, which lost 8 bases and 3 bases, there was a span of 13 bases. CDR3 length: 13 amino acids. Survey level was the resolution at which the v3.0 immunoSEQ assay ran. Sequencing was performed with immunoSEQ multiplex PCR; in TCRdb, only in-frame clones are kept and a portion is missing. Among around 16,000 clones listed, around 85% were seen once. A single count supports this clone. Its antigen is unknown. The clonotype originates from a young man with HIV. The genes are TRBV11-2 and TRBJ2-5; the D gene is possibly TRBD1 (6 bases). Source: unsorted PBMCs, taken 1.2 to 1.3 years before starting antiretroviral therapy. CDR3 loop: CASRRPGEETQYF. CDR3 nucleotides: TGTGCCAGCCGCCGGCCAGGGGAAGAGACCCAGTACTTC.